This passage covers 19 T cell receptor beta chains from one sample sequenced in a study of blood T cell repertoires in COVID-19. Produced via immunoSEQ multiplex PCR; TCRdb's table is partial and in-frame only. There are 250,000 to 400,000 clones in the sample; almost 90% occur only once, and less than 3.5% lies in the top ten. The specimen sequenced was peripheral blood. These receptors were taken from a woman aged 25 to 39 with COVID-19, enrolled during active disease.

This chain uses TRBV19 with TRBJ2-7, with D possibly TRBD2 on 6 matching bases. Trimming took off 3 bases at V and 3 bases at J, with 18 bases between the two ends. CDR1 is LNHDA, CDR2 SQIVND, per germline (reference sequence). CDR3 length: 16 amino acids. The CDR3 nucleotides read TGTGCCAGTAGTATCCTCCCGGGGAGGCCCCACTACGAGCAGTACTTC. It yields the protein CASSILPGRPHYEQYF.

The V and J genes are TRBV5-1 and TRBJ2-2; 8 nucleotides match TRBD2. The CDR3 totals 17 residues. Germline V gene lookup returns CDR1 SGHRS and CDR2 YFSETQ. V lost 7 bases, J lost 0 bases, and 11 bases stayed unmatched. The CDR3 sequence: CASGSSLAGANTGELFF. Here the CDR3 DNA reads TGCGCCAGCGGAAGTTCTCTAGCGGGCGCGAACACCGGGGAGCTGTTTTTT.

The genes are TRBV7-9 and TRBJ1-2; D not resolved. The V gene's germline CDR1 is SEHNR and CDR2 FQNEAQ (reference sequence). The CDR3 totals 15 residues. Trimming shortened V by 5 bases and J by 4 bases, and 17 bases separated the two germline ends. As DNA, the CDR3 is TGTGCCAGCAGCCCCTCCGTCCTAGGTGGCTATGGCTACACCTTC. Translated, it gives CASSPSVLGGYGYTF.

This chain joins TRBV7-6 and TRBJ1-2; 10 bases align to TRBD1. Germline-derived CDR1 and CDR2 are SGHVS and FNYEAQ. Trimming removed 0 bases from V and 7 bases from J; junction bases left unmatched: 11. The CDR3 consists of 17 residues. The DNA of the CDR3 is TGTGCCAGCAGCTTAGCCGACGGGACAGGGGATCTGGGTGGCTACACCTTC. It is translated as CASSLADGTGDLGGYTF.

CDR3 DNA: TGTGCCGGTGGACAGCGTGAAACAGGGGCTTTCTTT. Amino acid sequence: CAGGQRETGAFF. The V gene is TRBV30, the J gene TRBJ1-1, with D perhaps TRBD1 (6 bases). Trimming removed 8 bases at V and 11 bases at J, with 21 bases between. Germline CDR1 and CDR2: GTSNPN and SVGIG (reference sequence). This CDR3 is built from 12 residues.

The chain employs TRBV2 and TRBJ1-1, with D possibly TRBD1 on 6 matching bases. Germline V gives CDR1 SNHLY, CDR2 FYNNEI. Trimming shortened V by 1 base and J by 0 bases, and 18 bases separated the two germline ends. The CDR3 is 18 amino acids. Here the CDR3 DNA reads TGTGCCAGCAGTGAAGGCCCCGACAGGAGGTTCATGAACACTGAAGCTTTCTTT. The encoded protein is CASSEGPDRRFMNTEAFF.

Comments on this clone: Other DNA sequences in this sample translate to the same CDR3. CDR3 region: CASSLGQGGNEKLFF. The CDR3 DNA reads as TGCGCCAGCAGCTTGGGACAGGGAGGAAATGAAAAACTGTTTTTT. This sequence joins TRBV5-1 and TRBJ1-4; 7 nucleotides agree with TRBD1. V dropped 0 bases and J dropped 5; count of bases not matched to a gene: 4. The CDR3 covers 15 residues. Germline V gene lookup returns CDR1 SGHRS and CDR2 YFSETQ.

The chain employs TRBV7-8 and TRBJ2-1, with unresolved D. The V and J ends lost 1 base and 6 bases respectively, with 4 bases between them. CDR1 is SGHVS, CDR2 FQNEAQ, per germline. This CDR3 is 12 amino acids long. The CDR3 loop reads CASSLVVNEQFF. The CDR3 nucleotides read TGTGCCAGCAGCTTAGTCGTCAATGAGCAGTTCTTC.

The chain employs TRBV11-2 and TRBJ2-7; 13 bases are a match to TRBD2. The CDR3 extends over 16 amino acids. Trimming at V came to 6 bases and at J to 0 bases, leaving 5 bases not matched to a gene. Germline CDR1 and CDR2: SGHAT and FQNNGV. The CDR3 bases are TGTGCCAGCAGATCAACTAGCGGGAGGGTCTCCTACGAGCAGTACTTC. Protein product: CASRSTSGRVSYEQYF.

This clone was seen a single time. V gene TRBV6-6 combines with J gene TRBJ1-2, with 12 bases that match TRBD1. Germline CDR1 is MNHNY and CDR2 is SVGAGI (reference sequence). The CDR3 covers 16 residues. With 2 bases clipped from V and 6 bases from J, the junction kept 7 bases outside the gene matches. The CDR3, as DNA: TGTGCCAGCAGTTACCCCGGGACAGGGGGCAAGGATGGCTACACCTTC. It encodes CASSYPGTGGKDGYTF.

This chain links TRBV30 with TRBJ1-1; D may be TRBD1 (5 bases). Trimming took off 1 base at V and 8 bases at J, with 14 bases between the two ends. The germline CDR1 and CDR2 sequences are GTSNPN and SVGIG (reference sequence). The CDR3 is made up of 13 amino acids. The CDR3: CAWSESRVREAFF. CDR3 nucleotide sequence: TGTGCCTGGAGTGAGTCCAGGGTGCGAGAAGCTTTCTTT. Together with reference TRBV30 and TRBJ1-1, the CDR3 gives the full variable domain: SQTIHQWPATLVQPVGSPLSLECTVEGTSNPNLYWYRQAAGRGLQLLFYSVGIGQISSEVPQNLSASRPQDRQFILSSKKLLLSDSGFYLCAWSESRVREAFFGQGTRLTVV.

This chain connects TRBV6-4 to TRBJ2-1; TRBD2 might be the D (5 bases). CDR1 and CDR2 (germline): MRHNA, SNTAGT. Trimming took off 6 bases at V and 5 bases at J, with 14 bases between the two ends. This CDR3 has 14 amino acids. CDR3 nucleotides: TGTGCCAGCAGCCCCTCCCCGGAGGACAATGAGCAGTTCTTC. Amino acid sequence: CASSPSPEDNEQFF.

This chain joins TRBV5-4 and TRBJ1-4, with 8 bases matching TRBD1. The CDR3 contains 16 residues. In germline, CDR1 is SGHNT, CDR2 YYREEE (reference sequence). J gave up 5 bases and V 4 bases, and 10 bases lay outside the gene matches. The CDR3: CASSEDPRGRNEKLFF. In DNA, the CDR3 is TGTGCCAGCAGCGAGGACCCCAGGGGGCGAAATGAAAAACTGTTTTTT.

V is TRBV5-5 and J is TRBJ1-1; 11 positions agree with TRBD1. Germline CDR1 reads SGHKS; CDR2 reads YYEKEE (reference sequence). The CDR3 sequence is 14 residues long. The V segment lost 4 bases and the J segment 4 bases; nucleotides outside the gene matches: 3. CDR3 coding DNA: TGTGCCAGCAGCGGCGGGACAGGGGGCACTGAAGCTTTCTTT. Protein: CASSGGTGGTEAFF. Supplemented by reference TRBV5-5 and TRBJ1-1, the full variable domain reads DAGVTQSPTHLIKTRGQQVTLRCSPISGHKSVSWYQQVLGQGPQFIFQYYEKEERGRGNFPDRFSARQFPNYSSELNVNALLLGDSALYLCASSGGTGGTEAFFGQGTRLTVV.

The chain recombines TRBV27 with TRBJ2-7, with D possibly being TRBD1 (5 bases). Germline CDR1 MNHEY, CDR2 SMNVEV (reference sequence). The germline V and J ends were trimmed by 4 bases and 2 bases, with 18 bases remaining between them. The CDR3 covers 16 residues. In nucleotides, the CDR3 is TGTGCCAGCAGTTCCGGCCGATTCAGGGATACCTACGAGCAGTACTTC. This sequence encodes CASSSGRFRDTYEQYF.

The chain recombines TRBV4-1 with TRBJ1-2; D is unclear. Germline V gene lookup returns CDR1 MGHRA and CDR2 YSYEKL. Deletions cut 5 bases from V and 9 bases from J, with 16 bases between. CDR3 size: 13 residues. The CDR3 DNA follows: TGCGCCAGCAGCTGGATCCGGATGGAGAGCTACACCTTC. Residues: CASSWIRMESYTF.

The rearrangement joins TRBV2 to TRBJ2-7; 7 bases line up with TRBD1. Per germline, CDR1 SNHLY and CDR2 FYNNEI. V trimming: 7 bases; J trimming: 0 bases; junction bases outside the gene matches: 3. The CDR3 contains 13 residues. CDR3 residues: CASIGTASYEQYF. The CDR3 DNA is TGTGCCAGCATTGGGACAGCCTCCTACGAGCAGTACTTC.

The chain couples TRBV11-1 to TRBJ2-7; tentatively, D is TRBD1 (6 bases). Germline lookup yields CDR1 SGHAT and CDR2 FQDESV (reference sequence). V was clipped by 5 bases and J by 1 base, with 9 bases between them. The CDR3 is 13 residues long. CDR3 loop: CASSEGGSYEQYF. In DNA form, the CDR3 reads TGTGCCAGCAGCGAAGGGGGTTCCTACGAGCAGTACTTC.

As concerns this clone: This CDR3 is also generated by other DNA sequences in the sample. CDR3 in DNA: TGTGCCAGCAGTTACGGGCGGGATCAGCCCCAGCATTTT. Translated: CASSYGRDQPQHF. This chain links TRBV6-5 with TRBJ1-5; D is ambiguous. CDR3 length: 13 amino acids. The V end lost 2 bases, the J end lost 5 bases, and 7 bases lay between the germline ends. Germline lookup yields CDR1 MNHEY and CDR2 SVGAGI.